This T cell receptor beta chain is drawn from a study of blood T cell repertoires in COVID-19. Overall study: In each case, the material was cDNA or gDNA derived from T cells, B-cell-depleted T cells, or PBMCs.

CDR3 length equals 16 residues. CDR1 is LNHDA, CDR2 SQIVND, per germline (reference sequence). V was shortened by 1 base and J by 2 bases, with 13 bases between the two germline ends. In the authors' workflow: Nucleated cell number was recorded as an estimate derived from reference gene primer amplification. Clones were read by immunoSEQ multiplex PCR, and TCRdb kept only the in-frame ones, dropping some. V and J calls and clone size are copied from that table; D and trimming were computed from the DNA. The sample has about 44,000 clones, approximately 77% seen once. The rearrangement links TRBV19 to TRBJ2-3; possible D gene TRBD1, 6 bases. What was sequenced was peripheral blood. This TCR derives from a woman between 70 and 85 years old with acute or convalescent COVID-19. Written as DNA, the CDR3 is TGTGCCAGTAGTATAGGGGACAAGAGCCCCACAGATACGCAGTATTTT. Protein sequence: CASSIGDKSPTDTQYF.